This is a list of T cell receptor beta chains from one sample in a study of blood T cell repertoires in COVID-19. Clones were sequenced by immunoSEQ multiplex PCR, and TCRdb holds only the in-frame ones, with some missing. Counted here are around 55,000 clones, roughly 89% occurring once; the ten biggest clones make up roughly 3.6%. The source material was peripheral blood. Receptors were obtained from a man between 35 and 55 years old with COVID-19, enrolled during active disease. The CDR3 runs from the conserved cysteine through the conserved F or W. Part of the rows lack a size; the others show once, few, many or a class for expanded clones.

J gene | clone size | V gene | CDR3 protein
TRBJ1-4 | . | TRBV4-1 | CASSQDRGAREKLFF
TRBJ2-7 | few | TRBV7-6 | CASSVVMPGQAPYEQYF
TRBJ1-1 | . | TRBV4-2 | CASSQGLGGGGENTEAFF
TRBJ2-1 | . | TRBV7-3 | CASSLEIGLDNEQFF
TRBJ1-1 | . | TRBV28 | CASSLGQGGEAFF
TRBJ1-6 | . | TRBV7-8 | CASSLDGTGVSPLHF
TRBJ2-1 | once | TRBV28 | CASSLRPFGRWQGNNEQFF
TRBJ2-4 | . | TRBV5-6 | CASSFLQGDKNIQYF
TRBJ2-7 | once | TRBV10-3 | CAISLSGGEDEQYF
TRBJ1-6 | . | TRBV5-5 | CASSLSGTGGVYSPLHF
TRBJ2-1 | . | TRBV11-3 | CASSLALRGNEQFF
TRBJ1-1 | few | TRBV30 | CAWSHDSLNTEAFF
TRBJ1-2 | . | TRBV19 | CASSINQGQGARGYTF
TRBJ2-3 | . | TRBV10-3 | CAISPLADTQYF
TRBJ2-4 | . | TRBV9 | CASSAHGTSGSGPQYF
TRBJ2-7 | . | TRBV12-3/TRBV12-4 | CASSLSPVDEQYF
TRBJ1-6 | . | TRBV13 | CASSPGGQDDSPLHF
TRBJ2-3 | . | TRBV15 | CATGEGTITDTQYF
TRBJ1-5 | . | TRBV6-5 | CASSYSGGKDQPQHF
TRBJ2-1 | . | TRBV30 | CAWSVLDVLNEQFF
TRBJ2-1 | . | TRBV18 | CASSPPGGNEQFF
TRBJ2-5 | . | TRBV9 | CASSDWDSQGETQYF
TRBJ1-2 | few | TRBV7-8 | CASSLAPQGVGGGYTF
TRBJ1-3 | . | TRBV13 | CASSLEQGDTIYF
TRBJ1-5 | . | TRBV27 | CASSWAGQPQHF
TRBJ1-1 | . | TRBV19 | CASSIPIRGRTEAFF
TRBJ1-6 | . | TRBV13 | CASSLGEGMRNSPLHF
TRBJ2-2 | . | TRBV24-1 | CATSPPRTGELFF
TRBJ1-2 | . | TRBV13 | CASSLATQTDYGYTF
TRBJ1-4 | . | TRBV27 | CASSRQGQGIGEKLFF
TRBJ1-1 | few | TRBV10-3 | CAISQRDSHTEAFF
TRBJ2-7 | . | TRBV18 | CASSPKTGGYEQYF
TRBJ1-2 | . | TRBV5-8 | CASSASGTGIYGYTF
TRBJ1-1 | . | TRBV7-8 | CASSLLGHQEAFF
TRBJ2-7 | few | TRBV7-9 | CASSLSGDLYEQYF
TRBJ1-2 | . | TRBV30 | CAWRGHANYGYTF
TRBJ1-2 | . | TRBV24-1 | CATSGQSHGYTF
TRBJ2-1 | . | TRBV9 | CASGPTGGYNEQFF
TRBJ1-1 | . | TRBV30 | CAWSVGATDTEAFF
TRBJ1-6 | . | TRBV27 | CASSSRGSYNSPLHF
TRBJ2-3 | . | TRBV4-2 | CASSKVGLAGGTDTQYF
TRBJ1-2 | . | TRBV10-1 | CASSEHGQAVPYGYTF
TRBJ2-1 | . | TRBV18 | CASSPGGGTYNEQFF
TRBJ2-7 | . | TRBV11-2 | CASSLVTGTGFVNEQYF
TRBJ1-1 | . | TRBV29-1 | CSVEFSGGYLSAFF
TRBJ1-2 | . | TRBV27 | CASGFFEGVYGYTF
TRBJ1-1 | . | TRBV6-5 | CASSRGRGTEAFF
TRBJ1-6 | once | TRBV5-1 | CASSSGTADNSPLHF
TRBJ2-6 | . | TRBV12-5 | CASAPSGGTGANVLTF
TRBJ2-1 | . | TRBV5-1 | CASSLVASGSDEQFF
TRBJ2-3 | . | TRBV9 | CASSVQGGDTQYF
TRBJ1-3 | once | TRBV28 | CASRTRDAGGNTIYF
TRBJ2-5 | . | TRBV14 | CASSQGVRGQETQYF
TRBJ2-3 | . | TRBV2 | CASKRGWAQYF
TRBJ2-7 | . | TRBV14 | CASSQGRGRRTEQYF